Listed below are T cell receptor beta chains from one sample, sequenced in a study of shared clonotypes between healthy human individuals. Profiling relied on immunoSEQ multiplex PCR, and the TCRdb table lists in-frame clones only, not all of them. The sample gives around 2.3 million clones, approximately 96% of which show up once; around 0.13% is in the top ten. Sequenced: naive CD4+ T cells sorted from blood. Receptor source: a man aged 18 to 30 in good health. Both conserved end residues are part of each CDR3. Each record gives: J gene, V gene, clone size, D gene, CDR3 DNA, CDR3 protein. The D gene is left open where the match is weak. Not all rows give a size; the values are once, few, many and, for expanded clones, a class.

TRBJ1-5	TRBV5-6	NA	NA	TGTGCCAGCAGCTTGCGGGGGTCGGGCAATCAGCCCCAGCATTTT	CASSLRGSGNQPQHF
TRBJ1-2	TRBV6-7	NA	NA	TGTGCCAGCAGTTACATGGACCTACTAGAGTGTGGCTACACCTTC	CASSYMDLLECGYTF
TRBJ1-1	TRBV18	NA	NA	TGTGCCAGCTCACCGGAATTGTTGGCTGAAGCTTTCTTT	CASSPELLAEAFF
TRBJ2-1	TRBV19	NA	TRBD2	TGTGCCAGTAGCATGGGGCTAGCGGAGTACAATGAGCAGTTCTTC	CASSMGLAEYNEQFF
TRBJ1-5	TRBV7-2	NA	NA	TGTGCCAGCAGCTTAGCAGGGACAAGTAGCAATCAGCCCCAGCATTTT	CASSLAGTSSNQPQHF
TRBJ2-2	TRBV9	NA	TRBD2	TGTGCCAGCAGCACCAATAGCGGGGGGACCCCGGGGGAGCTGTTTTTT	CASSTNSGGTPGELFF
TRBJ2-3	TRBV5-4	NA	NA	TGTGCCAGCAGCGCCCCGACAGGTAGCACAGATACGCAGTATTTT	CASSAPTGSTDTQYF
TRBJ2-7	TRBV7-5	NA	NA	TGTGCCAGAAGCCACGCGTACGGCTACGAGCAGTACTTC	CARSHAYGYEQYF
TRBJ1-1	TRBV28	NA	NA	TGTGCCAGCAGTTTTGCAGGTAGACATGAAGCTTTCTTT	CASSFAGRHEAFF
TRBJ1-4	TRBV7-8	NA	NA	TGTGCCAGCAGCTCCGGGACACTAGGGGAAAAACTGTTTTTT	CASSSGTLGEKLFF
TRBJ2-7	TRBV25-1	NA	NA	TGTGCCAGCAGTCTCCGGTACGAGCAGTACTTC	CASSLRYEQYF
TRBJ2-3	TRBV10-3	NA	NA	TGTGCCATCAGCGAGCTTACCCCCGCCACGGATACGCAGTATTTT	CAISELTPATDTQYF
TRBJ2-5	TRBV5-6	NA	TRBD1	TGTGCCAGCAGCTCCAGGGGGCAAGAGACCCAGTACTTC	CASSSRGQETQYF
TRBJ2-1	TRBV15	NA	NA	TGTGCCACCAGCAGAGGGGGGGCGGGAGCCTACAATGAGCAGTTCTTC	CATSRGGAGAYNEQFF
TRBJ2-7	TRBV30	NA	NA	TGTGCCTGGATCAACGGGTCCCCCTACGAGCAGTACTTC	CAWINGSPYEQYF
TRBJ2-3	TRBV9	once	TRBD1	TGTGCCAGCAGCGTAGAGGGGACAGGGCAAGATACGCAGTATTTT	CASSVEGTGQDTQYF
TRBJ1-2	TRBV6-4	NA	TRBD1	TGTGCCAGCAGGGGGACAGGGACGGATGGCTACACCTTC	CASRGTGTDGYTF
TRBJ2-7	TRBV6-1	NA	TRBD2	TGTGCCAGCTCCAGGGCCGGGGGGGCTTACGAGCAGTACTTC	CASSRAGGAYEQYF
TRBJ2-7	TRBV5-1	NA	NA	TGCGCCAGCAGCTTGGAGCAGGGCCTCTCCTACGAGCAGTACTTC	CASSLEQGLSYEQYF
TRBJ2-1	TRBV9	NA	NA	TGTGCCAGCAGCGTAGGACAGCCCTCCTACAATGAGCAGTTCTTC	CASSVGQPSYNEQFF
TRBJ2-7	TRBV6-5	NA	NA	TGTGCCAGCAGCTACAAATACGAGCAGTACTTC	CASSYKYEQYF
TRBJ1-1	TRBV7-2	once	TRBD1	TGTGCCAGCAGTTCGAGGACAGGGCTGAACACTGAAGCTTTCTTT	CASSSRTGLNTEAFF
TRBJ1-2	TRBV18	NA	NA	TGTGCCAGCTCACCACTGCCGGGGTCGGTTGGCTATGGCTACACCTTC	CASSPLPGSVGYGYTF
TRBJ1-2	TRBV11-2	NA	TRBD1	TGTGCCAGCAGCCCTAGGACAGGGAGTCTCAATGGCTACACCTTC	CASSPRTGSLNGYTF
TRBJ2-7	TRBV11-2	NA	NA	TGTGCCAGCAGCCCCGACCAGGGACTTACCTACGAGCAGTACTTC	CASSPDQGLTYEQYF
TRBJ2-1	TRBV5-1	NA	NA	TGCGCCAGCAGCTTGGCCACGGGGGAGCAGTTCTTC	CASSLATGEQFF
TRBJ2-5	TRBV7-9	once	NA	TGTGCCAGCAGCTTAGCAGCGGTTGAAGAGACCCAGTACTTC	CASSLAAVEETQYF
TRBJ2-1	TRBV5-1	NA	NA	TGCGCCAGCAGCTTAGGCGGGTCCAATGAGCAGTTCTTC	CASSLGGSNEQFF
TRBJ1-1	TRBV6-5	once	TRBD1	TGTGCCAGCAGTTACCGGACAGGGGGGGAGGGAGCTTTCTTT	CASSYRTGGEGAFF
TRBJ2-3	TRBV5-1	once	TRBD2	TGCGCCAGCAGCTTGGGGTCTAGCGGGAGGGAAAATACGCAGTATTTT	CASSLGSSGRENTQYF
TRBJ2-1	TRBV10-3	once	NA	TGTGCCATCAGTGGTGGGGCAGCCCCCTACAATGAGCAGTTCTTC	CAISGGAAPYNEQFF
TRBJ2-4	TRBV7-9	NA	TRBD1	TGTGCCAGCAGCTTAGCGGGACAGGGCGTCGGCATTCAGTACTTC	CASSLAGQGVGIQYF
TRBJ1-5	TRBV6-1	NA	TRBD1	TGTGCCAGCAGTCCTGGGACAGGCACTAATCAGCCCCAGCATTTT	CASSPGTGTNQPQHF
TRBJ2-7	TRBV2	NA	NA	TGTGCCAGCAGTGATTTTCGGGGGAGTTTTTCCTACGAGCAGTACTTC	CASSDFRGSFSYEQYF
TRBJ2-2	TRBV19	once	NA	TGTGCCAGTAGTACCAGACAGAACACCGGGGAGCTGTTTTTT	CASSTRQNTGELFF
TRBJ1-1	TRBV29-1	NA	NA	TGCAGCGTTGATCGGCAGAACACTGAAGCTTTCTTT	CSVDRQNTEAFF
TRBJ2-5	TRBV20-1	NA	NA	TGCAGTGCTAGAGGGAGGGAGACCCAGTACTTC	CSARGRETQYF
TRBJ2-1	TRBV4-2	NA	NA	TGTGCCAGCAGCCAAGATTCGAACGGGATCGAGTTCTTC	CASSQDSNGIEFF
TRBJ2-5	TRBV7-8	NA	NA	TGTGCCAGCAGCTTTAAAAGGTCACTCCAAGAGACCCAGTACTTC	CASSFKRSLQETQYF
TRBJ2-3	TRBV5-6	NA	NA	TGTGCCAGCAGCCTGCTCTACGGGGGCACAGATACGCAGTATTTT	CASSLLYGGTDTQYF
TRBJ2-5	TRBV6-5	NA	TRBD1	TGTGCCAGCAGCCCTCAGGGGGCAGGAAAGACCCAGTACTTC	CASSPQGAGKTQYF
TRBJ2-7	TRBV5-4	NA	NA	TGTGCCACCTCGAATGGGGGTATCTCCTACGAGCAGTACTTC	CATSNGGISYEQYF
TRBJ1-1	TRBV1	NA	NA	TGCACCAGCAGCCCCGGGACAGCGATACTGAACACTGAAGCTTTCTTT	CTSSPGTAILNTEAFF
TRBJ1-2	TRBV7-2	NA	NA	TGTGCCAGCAGCTTAGCGCCAGTGGGAAACAACTATGGCTACACCTTC	CASSLAPVGNNYGYTF
TRBJ2-2	TRBV7-6	NA	NA	TGTGCCAGCAGCCCACACTCCGGGAAGAACACCGGGGAGCTGTTTTTT	CASSPHSGKNTGELFF
TRBJ2-7	TRBV7-9	NA	NA	TGTGCCAGCAGCTTACAGGGGGGTTTCTACGAGCAGTACTTC	CASSLQGGFYEQYF
TRBJ1-3	TRBV5-4	NA	NA	TGTGCCAGCAGCTTGGGGATCTCTGGAAACACCATATATTTT	CASSLGISGNTIYF
TRBJ2-1	TRBV10-2	NA	NA	TGCGCCAGCACTATTCTCGGCTACAATGAGCAGTTCTTC	CASTILGYNEQFF
TRBJ2-6	TRBV30	NA	NA	TGTGCCTGGGGACAGGGAGGGGGTCCTGGGGCCAACGTCCTGACTTTC	CAWGQGGGPGANVLTF
TRBJ1-2	TRBV10-3	NA	NA	TGTGCCATCAGTGAGTCGAAGACAGCCGAGGGGTATGGCTACACCTTC	CAISESKTAEGYGYTF
TRBJ1-1	TRBV10-2	NA	NA	TGCGCCAGCAGTGATCGGATGAGGAACACTGAAGCTTTCTTT	CASSDRMRNTEAFF
TRBJ1-1	TRBV6-1	NA	NA	TGTGCCAGCAGGATCGGGGCTGGGAAAACTGAAGCTTTCTTT	CASRIGAGKTEAFF
TRBJ1-4	TRBV6-1	NA	NA	TGTGCCAGCAGTGAAATAAGCGGCAGGGGAGGAGAAAAACTGTTTTTT	CASSEISGRGGEKLFF